The entry that follows covers one T cell receptor (beta chain) sequence. Its cognate antigen is unknown. The table came from immunoSEQ multiplex PCR; TCRdb's copy has only in-frame clones and leaves some out. The sample lists approximately 110,000 clones; about 90% were seen once. This record comes from a study of T cell responses to AZD1222 COVID-19 vaccine. Trimming took off 0 bases at V and 1 base at J, with 8 bases between the two ends. Germline CDR1 is SGHRS and CDR2 is YFSETQ. The length of the CDR3 is 15 residues. General study points: Mapped onto spike, vaccine-associated CD4 TCRs spanned it and were dominant at 160-218 and 743-854. Recipients of AZD1222 seropositive at baseline numbered only 6 or 7. With two AZD1222 doses given, Spike-specific TCR breadth and depth both rose.

The sequence came from an adult in good health. Sequencing was performed on peripheral blood, taken on day 0 of AZD1222 vaccination. The chain links TRBV5-1 to TRBJ1-5; D is uncertain. The CDR3 sequence is CASSLEGGSNQPQHF. CDR3 in DNA: TGCGCCAGCAGCTTGGAGGGTGGGAGCAATCAGCCCCAGCATTTT.